Listed here is a single T cell receptor (beta chain). Its antigen is unknown. V gave up 8 bases and J gave up 4 bases, with 14 bases separating them. This CDR3 contains 13 residues. CDR1 is MDHEN and CDR2 is SYDVKM in the germline V gene. This entry belongs to a study of cytomegalovirus exposure and HLA in healthy donors. The donors, nominally healthy at sampling, likely had unrecorded immune exposures. Study observations and caveats: Sequencing had likely introduced a cluster of highly shared sequence variants as an artifact.

Primers for the PCR totalled 60 Vbeta and 13 Jbeta. Sequencing used immunoSEQ multiplex PCR; TCRdb keeps in-frame clones, though not all of them. The table includes 180,000 or so clones, around 76% detected once. Sequenced material: PBMCs. The TCR originated in a woman aged 30 to 39 in good health and CMV-seropositive. The J gene is TRBJ1-2, the V gene TRBV28; possibly TRBD1 for D (6 bases). CDR3 in amino acids: CASVRGGGYGYTF. Here the CDR3 DNA reads TGTGCCAGCGTGAGGGGAGGGGGCTATGGCTACACCTTC.